These 21 T cell receptor beta chains were all obtained from the same sample, sequenced in a study of OX40 agonist ivuxolimab in advanced cancers. Generated by immunoSEQ multiplex PCR, the TCRdb table keeps only in-frame clones and is missing some. The table lists 65,000 to 95,000 clones, 89% of them singletons. This material consisted of CD4+ or CD8+ T cells sorted from blood, taken in a trial of the OX40 agonist ivuxolimab. The origin of the receptors is an adult with an advanced solid tumor such as melanoma, head and neck, liver or kidney cancer.

The rearrangement joins TRBV2 to TRBJ2-2; D is uncertain. The CDR3 consists of 14 residues. Germline V gene lookup returns CDR1 SNHLY and CDR2 FYNNEI. Between the trimmed V and J ends, which lost 3 bases and 4 bases, there was a span of 9 bases. This chain's CDR3 is CASSELGSTGELFF. In nucleotides, the CDR3 is TGTGCCAGCAGTGAGTTGGGGTCCACCGGGGAGCTGTTTTTT.

The J gene is TRBJ2-3, the V gene TRBV10-3, with 8 positions matching TRBD2. Trimming removed 8 bases from V and 6 bases from J; junction bases left unmatched: 10. The germline V gene has CDR1 ENHRY and CDR2 SYGVKD. CDR3 length: 14 amino acids. Written as DNA, the CDR3 is TGTGCCATCTCCCCAGCGGGAGATTTTGATACGCAGTATTTT. This encodes CAISPAGDFDTQYF.

This chain links TRBV28 with TRBJ1-5, with 11 bases identical to TRBD1. The CDR3 has 16 residues. Per germline, CDR1 MDHEN and CDR2 SYDVKM. V lost 5 bases to trimming and J lost 1 base; unmatched junction nucleotides: 4. The CDR3 nucleotides read TGTGCCAGCAGTCTCGGGACAGGGGGGAGCAATCAGCCCCAGCATTTT. Encoded protein: CASSLGTGGSNQPQHF.

CDR3 DNA sequence: TGCGCCAGCAGCTCCGGCTCCCTTAGGGAGACCCAGTACTTC. This gives the protein CASSSGSLRETQYF. The chain combines TRBV5-1 with TRBJ2-5; D gene ambiguous. Per the germline V gene, CDR1 is SGHRS and CDR2 is YFSETQ. Trimming took 3 bases from V and 5 from J, leaving 14 bases between them. The CDR3 is 14 residues long.

The rearrangement joins TRBV4-1 to TRBJ1-1, with a tentative D call TRBD1 (5 bases). CDR3 length: 16 residues. V lost 0 bases to trimming and J lost 4 bases, with 15 bases between them. Germline values: CDR1 MGHRA, CDR2 YSYEKL. The DNA for the CDR3 is TGCGCCAGCAGCCAAGACCCAGGGCGGGCGGGCACTGAAGCTTTCTTT. Its translation: CASSQDPGRAGTEAFF.

V is TRBV5-5 and J is TRBJ2-7, with D possibly matching TRBD2 (6 bases). Germline V gene lookup returns CDR1 SGHKS and CDR2 YYEKEE (reference sequence). There are 15 residues in the CDR3. V was pared by 0 bases and J by 0 bases, with 10 bases between. This CDR3 is CASSLALAHSYEQYF. CDR3 nucleotides: TGTGCCAGCAGCTTGGCCCTAGCGCACTCCTACGAGCAGTACTTC.

V and J are TRBV7-9 and TRBJ2-7; D call uncertain. The germline gives CDR1 SEHNR, CDR2 FQNEAQ (reference sequence). This CDR3 is built from 13 residues. V lost 1 base to trimming and J lost 3 bases, with 7 bases between them. The CDR3 DNA follows: TGTGCCAGCAGCTTAGGGGGTAACTACGAGCAGTACTTC. It yields the protein CASSLGGNYEQYF.

The CDR3 DNA reads as TGTGCCAGCAGCTTGCGCGGACCCTCCTCGCGTGGTTCACCCCTCCACTTT. Translating it yields CASSLRGPSSRGSPLHF. The chain is built from TRBV5-6 and TRBJ1-6; D not certain. CDR1 is SGHDT, CDR2 YYEEEE, per germline. The CDR3 loop spans 17 amino acids. Trimming shortened V by 1 base and J by 9 bases, and 20 bases separated the two germline ends. Using reference TRBV5-6 and TRBJ1-6 for the parts outside the CDR3, the full variable domain is DAGVTQSPTHLIKTRGQQVTLRCSPKSGHDTVSWYQQALGQGPQFIFQYYEEEERQRGNFPDRFSGHQFPNYSSELNVNALLLGDSALYLCASSLRGPSSRGSPLHFGNGTRLTVT.

The rearrangement joins TRBV18 to TRBJ1-2, with D possibly being TRBD1 (5 bases). Trimming shortened V by 5 bases and J by 4 bases, and 8 bases separated the two germline ends. Germline CDR1 is KGHSH and CDR2 is LQKENI. This CDR3 contains 12 residues. This CDR3 reads CASSGTSYGYTF. The CDR3 DNA is TGTGCCAGCTCAGGGACCTCCTATGGCTACACCTTC.

CDR3 in amino acids: CASSQANLLAYNEQFF. The CDR3 DNA reads as TGTGCCAGCAGCCAAGCAAACCTATTAGCCTACAATGAGCAGTTCTTC. The chain recombines TRBV4-2 with TRBJ2-1; no clear D. The germline gives CDR1 LGHNA, CDR2 YNFKEQ. The germline V and J ends were trimmed by 1 base and 2 bases, with 12 bases remaining between them. This CDR3 spans 16 amino acids.

The chain carries TRBV11-2 and TRBJ2-1, with no clear D. The V gene's germline CDR1 is SGHAT and CDR2 FQNNGV. The CDR3 has 14 amino acids. V lost 3 bases and J 4 bases, leaving 10 bases between the germline ends. CDR3 sequence reads: CASSFFFTYNEQFF. CDR3 nucleotides: TGTGCCAGCAGCTTCTTTTTCACATACAATGAGCAGTTCTTC.

This clone was counted a few times. This chain links TRBV5-1 with TRBJ1-1, with TRBD1 matching over 8 bases. Germline values: CDR1 SGHRS, CDR2 YFSETQ. The CDR3 runs to 14 residues. J was trimmed by 5 bases and V by 4 bases; bases with no gene match: 7. In nucleotides, the CDR3 is TGCGCCAGCAGCGACCTCAGGGGGCGGACTGAAGCTTTCTTT. Protein sequence: CASSDLRGRTEAFF.

The J gene is TRBJ2-1, the V gene TRBV5-1, with D unresolved. Germline V gives CDR1 SGHRS, CDR2 YFSETQ. V was pared by 0 bases and J by 3 bases, with 10 bases between. The CDR3 is 15 amino acids. CDR3 DNA sequence: TGCGCCAGCAGCTTGGGGCTCCCAAACTACAATGAGCAGTTCTTC. It is translated as CASSLGLPNYNEQFF.

This chain joins TRBV9 and TRBJ2-3; the D gene could be TRBD1 or TRBD2 (5 bases each). The V gene lost 3 bases and the J gene lost 3 bases, with 11 bases spanning the gap. This CDR3 spans 14 amino acids. Germline-derived CDR1 and CDR2 are SGDLS and YYNGEE. This CDR3 is CASSAREGTDTQYF. CDR3 bases: TGTGCCAGCAGCGCTCGCGAGGGGACAGATACGCAGTATTTT.

The chain combines TRBV21-1 with TRBJ2-3; TRBD2, the table's D call, was not compared with the DNA. TRBV21-1 is flagged as a pseudogene. This CDR3 is built from 15 residues. The CDR3: CASSKALREIDTQYF. The CDR3 DNA reads as TGTGCCAGCAGCAAAGCGCTTAGGGAGATAGATACGCAGTATTTT.

V is TRBV19 and J is TRBJ2-3; 8 positions match TRBD2. The ends lost 7 bases at V and 0 bases at J; junction bases unmatched: 12. This CDR3 is 17 amino acids long. Germline V gene sequence: CDR1 LNHDA, CDR2 SQIVND (reference sequence). As DNA, the CDR3 is TGTGCCAGTACCTCTCGGGGGGGGAGCATCAGCACAGATACGCAGTATTTT. The encoded protein is CASTSRGGSISTDTQYF. Drawing the rest from reference TRBV19 and TRBJ2-3, the complete variable domain is DGGITQSPKYLFRKEGQNVTLSCEQNLNHDAMYWYRQDPGQGLRLIYYSQIVNDFQKGDIAEGYSVSREKKESFPLTVTSAQKNPTAFYLCASTSRGGSISTDTQYFGPGTRLTVL.

The CDR3 DNA reads as TGTGCCAGCAGCACCGGACAGGGCAATGAGCAGTTCTTC. Its protein product is CASSTGQGNEQFF. V is TRBV11-3 and J is TRBJ2-1; 8 bases align to TRBD1. V gave up 5 bases and J gave up 6 bases; unmatched junction bases: 3. Germline-derived CDR1 and CDR2 are SGHNT and YENEEA. This CDR3 comprises 13 residues.

This chain joins TRBV9 and TRBJ1-6; D uncertain. The CDR3 covers 15 residues. Trimming left V 4 bases short and J 10 bases short, with 18 bases between. Germline CDR1 SGDLS, CDR2 YYNGEE. CDR3 residues: CASSLQGGFRSPLHF. The CDR3 DNA reads TGTGCCAGCAGCCTACAAGGAGGTTTCAGGTCACCCCTCCACTTT.

The V and J genes are TRBV11-2 and TRBJ2-2; tentative D call: TRBD1 (6 bases). Between the trimmed V and J ends, which lost 5 bases and 5 bases, there was a span of 21 bases. Germline V CDR1 and CDR2: SGHAT, FQNNGV. The CDR3 length is 17 residues. The CDR3 spells CASSLTAGGRGTGELFF. The CDR3 DNA is TGTGCCAGCAGCCTAACAGCTGGGGGCAGAGGGACCGGGGAGCTGTTTTTT.

The CDR3, as DNA: TGTGCCATCAGTGAGTCTTTGGGGACAGGGTCGACAAAACTGTTTTTT. Protein product: CAISESLGTGSTKLFF. The chain employs TRBV10-3 and TRBJ1-4; 9 bases match TRBD1. The ends lost 0 bases at V and 10 bases at J; junction bases unmatched: 9. The CDR3 runs 16 residues. CDR1 and CDR2 (germline): ENHRY, SYGVKD.

The chain links TRBV2 to TRBJ1-2; 10 bases map to TRBD1. The V gene end was trimmed by 6 bases and the J gene end by 3 bases; junction bases not matched to a gene: 7. There are 15 residues in the CDR3. Germline lookup yields CDR1 SNHLY and CDR2 FYNNEI. The CDR3 spells CASRKGQGVYYGYTF. The DNA of the CDR3 is TGTGCCAGCAGGAAAGGACAGGGGGTTTACTATGGCTACACCTTC.